This T cell receptor (beta chain) was profiled in a study of blood T cell repertoires in COVID-19. Sequencing was performed with immunoSEQ multiplex PCR; in TCRdb, only in-frame clones are kept and a portion is missing. The data show 200,000 to 250,000 clones, over 75% seen once. Germline V gene lookup returns CDR1 GTSNPN and CDR2 SVGIG (reference sequence). Deletions cut 2 bases from V and 3 bases from J, with 7 bases between. CDR3 size: 12 residues. The rearrangement joins TRBV30 to TRBJ1-1; D remains ambiguous. This clonotype originated in a man aged 40-49 years who had recovered from COVID-19. The sequenced sample consisted of PBMCs or T cells enriched from blood (not recorded which). Here the CDR3 reads CAWSRRDTEAFF. The CDR3 coding sequence is TGTGCCTGGAGTCGGAGGGACACTGAAGCTTTCTTT.